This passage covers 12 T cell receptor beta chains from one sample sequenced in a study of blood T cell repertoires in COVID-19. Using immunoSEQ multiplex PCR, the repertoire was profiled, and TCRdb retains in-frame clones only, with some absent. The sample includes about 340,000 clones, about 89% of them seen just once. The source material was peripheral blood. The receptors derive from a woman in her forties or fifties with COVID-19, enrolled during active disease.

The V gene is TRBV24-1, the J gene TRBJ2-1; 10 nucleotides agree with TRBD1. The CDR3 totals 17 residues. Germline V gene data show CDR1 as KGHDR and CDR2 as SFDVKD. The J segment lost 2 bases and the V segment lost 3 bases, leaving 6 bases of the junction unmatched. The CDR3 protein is CATSDGQGGNTYNEQFF. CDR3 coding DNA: TGTGCCACCAGTGATGGACAGGGGGGCAATACCTACAATGAGCAGTTCTTC.

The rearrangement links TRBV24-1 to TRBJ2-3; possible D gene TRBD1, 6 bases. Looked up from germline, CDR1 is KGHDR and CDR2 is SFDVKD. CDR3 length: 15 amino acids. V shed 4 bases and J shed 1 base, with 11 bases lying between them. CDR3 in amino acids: CATSDRQEGTDTQYF. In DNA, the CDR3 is TGTGCCACCAGTGACCGACAGGAAGGCACAGATACGCAGTATTTT.

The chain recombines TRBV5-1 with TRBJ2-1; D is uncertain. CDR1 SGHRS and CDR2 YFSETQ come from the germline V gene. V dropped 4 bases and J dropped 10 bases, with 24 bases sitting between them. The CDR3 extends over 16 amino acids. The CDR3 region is CASSPRVASTHGEQFF. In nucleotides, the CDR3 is TGCGCCAGCAGCCCCCGGGTCGCAAGTACCCATGGGGAGCAGTTCTTC.

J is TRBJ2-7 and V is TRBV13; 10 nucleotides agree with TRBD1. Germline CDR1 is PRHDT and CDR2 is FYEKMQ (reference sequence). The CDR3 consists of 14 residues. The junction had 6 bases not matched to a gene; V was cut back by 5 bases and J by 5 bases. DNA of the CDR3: TGTGCCAGCAGCCGGGACAGGGGTAACAACGAGCAGTACTTC. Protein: CASSRDRGNNEQYF.

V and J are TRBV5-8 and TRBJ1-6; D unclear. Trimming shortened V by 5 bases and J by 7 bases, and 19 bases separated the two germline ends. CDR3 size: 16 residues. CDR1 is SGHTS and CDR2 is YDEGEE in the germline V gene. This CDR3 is CASSLSPPGGNSPLHF. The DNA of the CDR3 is TGTGCCAGCAGTTTATCCCCCCCGGGAGGAAATTCACCCCTCCACTTT.

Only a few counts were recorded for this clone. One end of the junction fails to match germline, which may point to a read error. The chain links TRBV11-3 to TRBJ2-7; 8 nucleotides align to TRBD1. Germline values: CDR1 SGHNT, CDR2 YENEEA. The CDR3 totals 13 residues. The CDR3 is CASSSDMIGTGNF. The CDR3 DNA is TGTGCCAGCAGCTCCGATATGATAGGGACAGGTAACTTC. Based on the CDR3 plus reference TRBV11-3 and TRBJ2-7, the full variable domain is EAGVVQSPRYKIIEKKQPVAFWCNPISGHNTLYWYLQNLGQGPELLIRYENEEAVDDSQLPKDRFSAERLKGVDSTLKIQPAELGDSAVYLCASSSDMIGTGNFGPGTRLTVT.

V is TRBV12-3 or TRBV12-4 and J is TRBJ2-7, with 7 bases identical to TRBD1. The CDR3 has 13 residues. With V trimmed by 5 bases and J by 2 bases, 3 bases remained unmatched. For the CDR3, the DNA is TGTGCCAGCAGTCGGGGACAGACCTACGAGCAGTACTTC. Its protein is CASSRGQTYEQYF.

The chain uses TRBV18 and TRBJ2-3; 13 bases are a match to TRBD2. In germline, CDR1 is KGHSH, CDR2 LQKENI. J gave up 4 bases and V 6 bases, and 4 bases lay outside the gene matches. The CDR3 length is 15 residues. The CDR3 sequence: CASSLGLAGADTQYF. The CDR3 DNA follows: TGTGCCAGCTCTCTTGGACTAGCGGGAGCAGATACGCAGTATTTT.

The CDR3: CASSQDQGASSEQFF. CDR3 bases: TGTGCCAGCAGCCAAGATCAGGGCGCGTCCAGCGAGCAGTTCTTC. V and J are TRBV3-1 (or the pseudogene TRBV3-2) and TRBJ2-1, with D maybe TRBD1 (5 bases). Between the trimmed V and J ends, which lost 0 bases and 10 bases, there was a span of 16 bases. Germline CDR1 reads LGHDT; CDR2 reads YNNKEL (reference sequence). The CDR3 is 15 residues long.

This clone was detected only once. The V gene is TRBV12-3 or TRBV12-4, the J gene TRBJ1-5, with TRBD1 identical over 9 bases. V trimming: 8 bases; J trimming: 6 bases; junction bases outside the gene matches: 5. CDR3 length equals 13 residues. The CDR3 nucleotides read TGTGCCAGCCAAAACAGGGGGCTTCAGCCCCAGCATTTT. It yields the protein CASQNRGLQPQHF.

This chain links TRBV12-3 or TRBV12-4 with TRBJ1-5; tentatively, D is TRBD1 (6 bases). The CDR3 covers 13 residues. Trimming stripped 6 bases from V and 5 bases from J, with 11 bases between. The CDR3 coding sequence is TGTGCCAGCAGCCGACAGGTATATCAGCCCCAGCATTTT. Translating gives CASSRQVYQPQHF.

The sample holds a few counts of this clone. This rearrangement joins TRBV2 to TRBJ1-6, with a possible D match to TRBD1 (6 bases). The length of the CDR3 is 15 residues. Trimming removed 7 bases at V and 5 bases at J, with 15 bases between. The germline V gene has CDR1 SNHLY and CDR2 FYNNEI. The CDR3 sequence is CASTEQGANNSPLHF. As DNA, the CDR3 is TGTGCCAGCACGGAACAGGGAGCGAATAATTCACCCCTCCACTTT.